A single sample gave rise to the 32 T cell receptor beta chains below, sequenced in a study of blood T cell repertoires in COVID-19. TCRdb's table, derived via immunoSEQ multiplex PCR, lists solely in-frame clones and lacks some. Of around 250,000 clones in the sample, around four fifths are singletons; the top ten hold roughly 5.7%. Sequenced sample: peripheral blood. The receptors were gathered from a man at least 80 years old with acute or convalescent COVID-19.

The J gene is TRBJ1-1, the V gene TRBV5-1; D not certain. The length of the CDR3 is 14 residues. With 1 base removed from V and 5 bases from J, the gap between germline ends came to 12 bases. Germline assignment: CDR1 SGHRS and CDR2 YFSETQ. The CDR3 reads CASSLNGLVTEAFF. The CDR3 region has the DNA TGCGCCAGCAGCTTGAACGGGTTGGTGACTGAAGCTTTCTTT.

The CDR3 loop is CASRESGGPIYEQYF. As DNA, the CDR3 is TGTGCCAGCAGGGAAAGCGGGGGGCCAATCTACGAGCAGTACTTC. The chain joins TRBV3-1 (or the pseudogene TRBV3-2) to TRBJ2-7, with 9 nucleotides matching TRBD2. This CDR3 is built from 15 residues. Germline CDR1 is LGHDT and CDR2 is YNNKEL (reference sequence). The junction had 9 bases not matched to a gene; V was cut back by 6 bases and J by 3 bases.

V and J are TRBV5-1 and TRBJ2-3, with 7 bases lining up with TRBD1. This CDR3 spans 15 amino acids. The V segment lost 3 bases and the J segment 0 bases; nucleotides outside the gene matches: 4. The germline V gene has CDR1 SGHRS and CDR2 YFSETQ. The CDR3 here is CASSSGQTSTDTQYF. CDR3 bases: TGCGCCAGCAGCTCGGGACAGACTAGCACAGATACGCAGTATTTT.

To note about this clone: Other DNA sequences in this specimen translate into the identical CDR3. The rearrangement links TRBV7-3 to TRBJ1-1; D may be TRBD1 (5 bases). Trimming cost V 5 bases and J 0 bases, with 7 bases left between them. Germline lookup yields CDR1 SGHTA and CDR2 FQGTGA. The CDR3 extends over 13 amino acids. The CDR3 DNA follows: TGTGCCAGCAGCCGACAGATGAACACTGAAGCTTTCTTT. This codes for CASSRQMNTEAFF.

The V gene is TRBV9, the J gene TRBJ2-1, with a possible D match to TRBD2 (6 bases). The germline CDR1 and CDR2 sequences are SGDLS and YYNGEE. V lost 0 bases to trimming and J lost 0 bases, with 10 bases between them. The CDR3 contains 16 residues. The CDR3 loop reads CASSVGGGISYNEQFF. Written as DNA, the CDR3 is TGTGCCAGCAGCGTAGGGGGCGGGATCTCCTACAATGAGCAGTTCTTC.

The genes are TRBV28 and TRBJ1-1; D perhaps matches TRBD1 (6 bases). V lost 6 bases to trimming and J lost 4 bases, with 12 bases between them. CDR1 is MDHEN and CDR2 is SYDVKM in the germline V gene. This CDR3 is built from 13 residues. The CDR3 DNA reads TGTGCCAGCAGGCACAGGGTCAGCACTGAAGCTTTCTTT. This sequence encodes CASRHRVSTEAFF.

The chain uses TRBV20-1 and TRBJ2-5; D unresolved. Per germline, CDR1 DFQATT and CDR2 SNEGSKA (reference sequence). CDR3 size: 9 residues. CDR3: CTAPGTQYF. In nucleotides, the CDR3 is TGCACGGCCCCGGGGACCCAGTACTTC.

The rearrangement links TRBV5-1 to TRBJ2-7, with D hard to call. This CDR3 spans 12 amino acids. V was trimmed by 2 bases and J by 7 bases, leaving 10 bases between them. In germline, CDR1 is SGHRS, CDR2 YFSETQ. CDR3 amino acids: CASSFPGEEQYF. CDR3 bases: TGCGCCAGCAGCTTTCCCGGAGAGGAGCAGTACTTC.

This chain connects TRBV27 to TRBJ2-7; TRBD2 is a possible D gene (5 bases). The germline CDR1 and CDR2 sequences are MNHEY and SMNVEV (reference sequence). V gave up 7 bases and J gave up 3 bases, with 13 bases separating them. The CDR3 is 13 amino acids. CDR3 in DNA: TGTGCCAGCAAAGAGCGTCGGGGCTACGAGCAGTACTTC. Translated: CASKERRGYEQYF.

V is TRBV7-3 and J is TRBJ2-6; 8 nucleotides align to TRBD1. In germline, CDR1 is SGHTA, CDR2 FQGTGA. With V trimmed by 5 bases and J by 2 bases, 5 bases remained unmatched. This CDR3 spans 16 amino acids. DNA of the CDR3: TGTGCCAGCAGCATGACAGGGGACCCTGGGGCCAACGTCCTGACTTTC. This codes for CASSMTGDPGANVLTF.

V usage is TRBV5-1 and J usage is TRBJ2-7; D is possibly TRBD1 (6 bases). The CDR3 has 13 amino acids. The V and J ends lost 4 bases and 2 bases respectively, with 10 bases between them. From germline, CDR1 is SGHRS and CDR2 YFSETQ. CDR3 DNA sequence: TGCGCCAGCAGCGTAGGGGGAGCCTACGAGCAGTACTTC. Its protein product is CASSVGGAYEQYF.

The chain couples TRBV6-5 to TRBJ2-3; D is perhaps TRBD1 (5 bases). In germline, CDR1 is MNHEY, CDR2 SVGAGI. Trimming took 5 bases from V and 5 from J, leaving 17 bases between them. CDR3 length: 15 amino acids. Written as DNA, the CDR3 is TGTGCCAGCAGTCCCCGGGTCAGGGTTCAAGATACGCAGTATTTT. Amino acid sequence: CASSPRVRVQDTQYF.

The J gene is TRBJ1-6, the V gene TRBV18; 8 bases agree with TRBD1. CDR3 length equals 17 residues. The junction had 15 bases not matched to a gene; V was cut back by 4 bases and J by 10 bases. CDR1 and CDR2 (germline): KGHSH, LQKENI. CDR3 sequence reads: CASSLLTPGQGDSPLHF. Written as DNA, the CDR3 is TGTGCCAGCTCACTACTAACTCCTGGACAGGGTGACTCACCCCTCCACTTT.

In the case of this clone: The same CDR3 also results from other DNA sequences found in this sample. The V gene is TRBV6-5, the J gene TRBJ1-1, with a possible D match to TRBD1 (6 bases). Germline V gene data show CDR1 as MNHEY and CDR2 as SVGAGI. The CDR3 contains 14 residues. Trimming pared 6 bases from V and 0 bases from J, leaving 11 bases between. The CDR3 spells CASSRQVLNTEAFF. The DNA of the CDR3 is TGTGCCAGCAGCCGACAGGTTTTGAACACTGAAGCTTTCTTT.

This clone was detected once. The CDR3 bases are TGTGCCAGCAGCCAAGATCCGGCTAGGGAGCAGTACTTC. Protein sequence: CASSQDPAREQYF. V usage is TRBV3-1 (or the pseudogene TRBV3-2) and J usage is TRBJ2-7; no reliable D call. V shed 0 bases and J shed 7 bases, with 10 bases lying between them. Germline V lookup: CDR1 LGHDT, CDR2 YNNKEL (reference sequence). CDR3 length: 13 residues.

In regard to this clone: Other DNA sequences from this sample encode an identical CDR3 as well. The V gene is TRBV6-1, the J gene TRBJ2-7; 12 bases fit TRBD1. The CDR3 loop spans 18 amino acids. The junction had 17 bases not matched to a gene; V was cut back by 4 bases and J by 7 bases. Germline loops: CDR1 MNHNS, CDR2 SASEGT. The CDR3: CASSGDSIRDRGRGEQYF. The CDR3 DNA follows: TGTGCCAGCAGTGGGGATTCAATCCGGGACAGGGGGCGAGGGGAGCAGTACTTC.

V is TRBV6-1 and J is TRBJ2-7, with D unclear. This CDR3 spans 13 amino acids. Germline CDR1 is MNHNS and CDR2 is SASEGT. Trimming removed 2 bases at V and 3 bases at J, with 8 bases between. This CDR3 is CASSEQLSYEQYF. Here the CDR3 DNA reads TGTGCCAGCAGTGAACAATTGAGCTACGAGCAGTACTTC.

V is TRBV6-5 and J is TRBJ2-3; D gene unclear. Trimming took 6 bases from V and 3 from J, leaving 13 bases between them. Germline V CDR1 and CDR2: MNHEY, SVGAGI. The CDR3 spans 14 residues. As DNA, the CDR3 is TGTGCCAGCAGCCCCGGGTCCATGACAGATACGCAGTATTTT. Translating it yields CASSPGSMTDTQYF.

This clone was seen a few times. This rearrangement joins TRBV30 to TRBJ1-6; TRBD1 matches 8 bases. The trim removed 1 base at V and 9 bases at J, leaving 14 bases unmatched. CDR1 is GTSNPN, CDR2 SVGIG, per germline (reference sequence). This CDR3 is 17 amino acids long. The CDR3 DNA sequence: TGTGCCTGGAGTGCTCGGACAGGGCGGGTATATCGTTCACCCCTCCACTTT. Translation: CAWSARTGRVYRSPLHF.

This chain links TRBV12-3 or TRBV12-4 with TRBJ2-7; D gene unclear. The CDR3 length is 11 residues. Between the trimmed V and J ends, which lost 6 bases and 7 bases, there was a span of 10 bases. The CDR3, as DNA: TGTGCCAGCAGCTCAATCGGGGAGCAGTACTTC. Encoded protein: CASSSIGEQYF.

The chain recombines TRBV6-4 with TRBJ2-1; no clear D gene. V lost 4 bases to trimming and J lost 5 bases, with 12 bases between them. This CDR3 contains 14 residues. Germline CDR1 MRHNA, CDR2 SNTAGT. DNA of the CDR3: TGTGCCAGCAGTGTTAGTACAGCCGACAATGAGCAGTTCTTC. Translation gives CASSVSTADNEQFF.

This clone was counted a single time. The rearrangement uses TRBV5-3 and TRBJ1-2, with D possibly matching TRBD1 (6 bases). TRBV5-3 qualifies as an ORF whose function is uncertain. CDR3 length: 15 residues. V lost 4 bases to trimming and J lost 2 bases, with 15 bases between them. The CDR3 spells CARSPFHQGNYGYTF. CDR3 bases: TGTGCCAGAAGCCCCTTTCACCAGGGGAACTATGGCTACACCTTC.

The chain couples TRBV14 to TRBJ2-2, with a possible D match to TRBD2 (6 bases). Trimming shortened V by 4 bases and J by 5 bases, and 11 bases separated the two germline ends. This CDR3 contains 14 residues. CDR1 is SGHDN and CDR2 is FVKESK in the germline V gene. The CDR3 is CASSRGVLTGELFF. DNA of the CDR3: TGTGCCAGCAGCCGCGGGGTACTTACCGGGGAGCTGTTTTTT.

V and J are TRBV11-2 and TRBJ1-2; the D is unclear. From germline, CDR1 is SGHAT and CDR2 FQNNGV. V lost 5 bases to trimming and J lost 4 bases, with 8 bases between them. The CDR3 has 12 amino acids. CDR3 sequence reads: CASSPNSYGYTF. The CDR3 DNA reads as TGTGCCAGCAGCCCAAACAGCTATGGCTACACCTTC.

The chain has TRBV11-3 and TRBJ2-7; TRBD1 matches 7 bases. V lost 1 base, J lost 0 bases, and 3 bases stayed unmatched. Germline values: CDR1 SGHNT, CDR2 YENEEA. This CDR3 is 15 amino acids long. As DNA, the CDR3 is TGTGCCAGCAGCTTAGCAGGGGGTAACTCCTACGAGCAGTACTTC. It is translated as CASSLAGGNSYEQYF.

In nucleotides, the CDR3 is TGCAGCGTCGGTGAGGGACAGTATAATTCACCCCTCCACTTT. Amino acids: CSVGEGQYNSPLHF. The chain employs TRBV29-1 and TRBJ1-6, with 7 positions matching TRBD1. Trimming at V came to 6 bases and at J to 4 bases, leaving 6 bases not matched to a gene. Per germline, CDR1 SQVTM and CDR2 ANQGSEA. This CDR3 is built from 14 residues.

This sequence joins TRBV3-1 (or the pseudogene TRBV3-2) and TRBJ1-2; D ambiguous. Germline CDR1 reads LGHDT; CDR2 reads YNNKEL (reference sequence). The CDR3 is made up of 15 amino acids. The V end was cut by 0 bases, the J end by 4 bases, with 12 bases between. CDR3 coding DNA: TGTGCCAGCAGCCAAGATCCTGCGGGCCGCTATGGCTACACCTTC. This codes for CASSQDPAGRYGYTF.

V is TRBV7-9 and J is TRBJ1-6; 8 bases are shared with TRBD1. V lost 5 bases and J lost 9; bases outside the gene matches: 6. Looked up from germline, CDR1 is SEHNR and CDR2 is FQNEAQ (reference sequence). The CDR3 covers 14 residues. In DNA, the CDR3 is TGTGCCAGCAGCACGACAGGGGACCGTTCACCCCTCCACTTT. The encoded protein is CASSTTGDRSPLHF. Full variable domain (remainder filled in from reference TRBV7-9 and TRBJ1-6): DTGVSQNPRHKITKRGQNVTFRCDPISEHNRLYWYRQTLGQGPEFLTYFQNEAQLEKSRLLSDRFSAERPKGSFSTLEIQRTEQGDSAMYLCASSTTGDRSPLHFGNGTRLTVT.

In this sample, this clone turned up once. The rearrangement uses TRBV7-6 and TRBJ1-3; no reliable D call. The V end was cut by 1 base, the J end by 2 bases, with 12 bases between. This CDR3 spans 16 amino acids. CDR1 and CDR2 from the germline V gene are SGHVS and FNYEAQ. CDR3 residues: CASSLESLKTGNTIYF. Written as DNA, the CDR3 is TGTGCCAGCAGCTTAGAGAGCCTAAAGACTGGAAACACCATATATTTT.

The genes are TRBV5-1 and TRBJ1-4, with D possibly being TRBD1 (5 bases). Germline V gene sequence: CDR1 SGHRS, CDR2 YFSETQ. V was cut by 5 bases and J by 2 bases, with 10 bases left in between. The CDR3 sequence is 14 residues long. For the CDR3, the DNA is TGCGCCAGCAGTCGGGGGGAGACTAATGAAAAACTGTTTTTT. This sequence encodes CASSRGETNEKLFF.

This clone turned up a few times. The rearrangement links TRBV2 to TRBJ1-2, with 8 bases matching TRBD1. CDR1 and CDR2 (germline): SNHLY, FYNNEI. V was clipped by 10 bases and J by 1 base; unmatched bases: 8. This CDR3 has 14 residues. The CDR3 sequence is CATRPDRVNYGYTF. The CDR3 nucleotides are TGTGCCACCCGTCCGGACAGGGTTAACTATGGCTACACCTTC.

V and J are TRBV5-4 and TRBJ2-1; 9 bases are shared with TRBD2. CDR1 SGHNT and CDR2 YYREEE come from the germline V gene (reference sequence). V shed 3 bases and J 0 bases; nucleotides not matched to a gene: 10. The CDR3 has 18 residues. The CDR3: CASSSRRGSGSSYNEQFF. CDR3 nucleotides: TGTGCCAGCAGCTCCCGGCGTGGTAGCGGGAGCTCCTACAATGAGCAGTTCTTC. The whole variable domain, filled in from reference TRBV5-4 and TRBJ2-1, reads ETGVTQSPTHLIKTRGQQVTLRCSSQSGHNTVSWYQQALGQGPQFIFQYYREEENGRGNFPPRFSGLQFPNYSSELNVNALELDDSALYLCASSSRRGSGSSYNEQFFGPGTRLTVL.